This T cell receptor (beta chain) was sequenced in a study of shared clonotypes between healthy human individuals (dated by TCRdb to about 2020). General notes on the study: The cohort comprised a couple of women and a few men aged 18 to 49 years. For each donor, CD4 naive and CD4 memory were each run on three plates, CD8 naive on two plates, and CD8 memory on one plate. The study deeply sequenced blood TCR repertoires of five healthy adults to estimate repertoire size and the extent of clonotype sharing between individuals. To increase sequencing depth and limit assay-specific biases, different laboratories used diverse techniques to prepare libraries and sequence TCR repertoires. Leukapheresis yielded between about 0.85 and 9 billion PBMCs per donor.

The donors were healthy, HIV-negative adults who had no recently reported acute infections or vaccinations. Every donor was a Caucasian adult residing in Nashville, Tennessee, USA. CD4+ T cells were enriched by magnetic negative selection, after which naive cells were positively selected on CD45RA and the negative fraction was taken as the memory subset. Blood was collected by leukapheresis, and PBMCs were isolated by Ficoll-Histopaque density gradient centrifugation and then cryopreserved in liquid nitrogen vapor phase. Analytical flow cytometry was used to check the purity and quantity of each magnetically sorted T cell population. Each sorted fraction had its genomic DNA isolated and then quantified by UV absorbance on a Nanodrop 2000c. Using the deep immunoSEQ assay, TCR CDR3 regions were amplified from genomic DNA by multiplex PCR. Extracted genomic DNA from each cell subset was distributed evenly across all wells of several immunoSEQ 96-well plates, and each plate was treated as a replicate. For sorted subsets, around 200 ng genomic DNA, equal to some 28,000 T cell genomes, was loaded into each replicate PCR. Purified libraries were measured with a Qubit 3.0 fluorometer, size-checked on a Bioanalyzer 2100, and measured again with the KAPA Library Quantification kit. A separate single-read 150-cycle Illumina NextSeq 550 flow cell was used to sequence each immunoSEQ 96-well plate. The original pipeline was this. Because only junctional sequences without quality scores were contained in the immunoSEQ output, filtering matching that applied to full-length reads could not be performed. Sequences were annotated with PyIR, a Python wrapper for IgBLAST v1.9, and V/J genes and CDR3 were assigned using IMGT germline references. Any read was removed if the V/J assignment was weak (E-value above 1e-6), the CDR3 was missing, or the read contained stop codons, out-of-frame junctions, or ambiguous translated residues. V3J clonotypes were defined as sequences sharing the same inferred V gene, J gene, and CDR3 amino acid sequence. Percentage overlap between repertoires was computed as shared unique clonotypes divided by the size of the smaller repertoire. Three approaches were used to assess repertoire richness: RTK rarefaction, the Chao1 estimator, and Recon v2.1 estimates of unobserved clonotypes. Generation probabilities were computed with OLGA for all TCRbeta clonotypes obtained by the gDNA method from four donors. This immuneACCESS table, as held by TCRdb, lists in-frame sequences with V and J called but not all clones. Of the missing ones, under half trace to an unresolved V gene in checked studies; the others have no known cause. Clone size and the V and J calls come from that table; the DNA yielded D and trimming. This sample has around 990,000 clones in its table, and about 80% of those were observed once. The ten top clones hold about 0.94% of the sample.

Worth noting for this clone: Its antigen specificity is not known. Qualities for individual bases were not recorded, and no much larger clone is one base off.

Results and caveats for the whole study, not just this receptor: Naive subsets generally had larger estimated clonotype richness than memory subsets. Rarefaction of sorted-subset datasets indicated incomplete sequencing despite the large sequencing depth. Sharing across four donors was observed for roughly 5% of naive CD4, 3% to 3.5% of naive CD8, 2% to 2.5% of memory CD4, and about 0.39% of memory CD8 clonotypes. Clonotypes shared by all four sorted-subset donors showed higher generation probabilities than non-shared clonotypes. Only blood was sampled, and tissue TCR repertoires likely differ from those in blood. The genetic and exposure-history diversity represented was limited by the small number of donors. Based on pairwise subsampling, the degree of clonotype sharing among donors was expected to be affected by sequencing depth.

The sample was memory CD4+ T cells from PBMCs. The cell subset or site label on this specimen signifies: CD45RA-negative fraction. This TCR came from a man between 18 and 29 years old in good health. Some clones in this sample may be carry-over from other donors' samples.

CDR3 region: CASSVDSSSTQYF. Here is the DNA: TGCGCCAGCAGCGTCGACAGTTCCTCGACCCAGTACTTC. The chain is made from TRBV5-1 and TRBJ2-5, with TRBD1 tentatively as D gene (5 bases match). The germline ends are 14 bases apart after V is trimmed by 4 bases and J by 7 bases. From cysteine to phenylalanine, the CDR3 is 13 amino acids long. The retained sequence is limited to the CDR3, 39 bases, with the frame set at the first base. CDR1 and CDR2 were assigned from the germline V gene as SGHRS and YFSETQ.